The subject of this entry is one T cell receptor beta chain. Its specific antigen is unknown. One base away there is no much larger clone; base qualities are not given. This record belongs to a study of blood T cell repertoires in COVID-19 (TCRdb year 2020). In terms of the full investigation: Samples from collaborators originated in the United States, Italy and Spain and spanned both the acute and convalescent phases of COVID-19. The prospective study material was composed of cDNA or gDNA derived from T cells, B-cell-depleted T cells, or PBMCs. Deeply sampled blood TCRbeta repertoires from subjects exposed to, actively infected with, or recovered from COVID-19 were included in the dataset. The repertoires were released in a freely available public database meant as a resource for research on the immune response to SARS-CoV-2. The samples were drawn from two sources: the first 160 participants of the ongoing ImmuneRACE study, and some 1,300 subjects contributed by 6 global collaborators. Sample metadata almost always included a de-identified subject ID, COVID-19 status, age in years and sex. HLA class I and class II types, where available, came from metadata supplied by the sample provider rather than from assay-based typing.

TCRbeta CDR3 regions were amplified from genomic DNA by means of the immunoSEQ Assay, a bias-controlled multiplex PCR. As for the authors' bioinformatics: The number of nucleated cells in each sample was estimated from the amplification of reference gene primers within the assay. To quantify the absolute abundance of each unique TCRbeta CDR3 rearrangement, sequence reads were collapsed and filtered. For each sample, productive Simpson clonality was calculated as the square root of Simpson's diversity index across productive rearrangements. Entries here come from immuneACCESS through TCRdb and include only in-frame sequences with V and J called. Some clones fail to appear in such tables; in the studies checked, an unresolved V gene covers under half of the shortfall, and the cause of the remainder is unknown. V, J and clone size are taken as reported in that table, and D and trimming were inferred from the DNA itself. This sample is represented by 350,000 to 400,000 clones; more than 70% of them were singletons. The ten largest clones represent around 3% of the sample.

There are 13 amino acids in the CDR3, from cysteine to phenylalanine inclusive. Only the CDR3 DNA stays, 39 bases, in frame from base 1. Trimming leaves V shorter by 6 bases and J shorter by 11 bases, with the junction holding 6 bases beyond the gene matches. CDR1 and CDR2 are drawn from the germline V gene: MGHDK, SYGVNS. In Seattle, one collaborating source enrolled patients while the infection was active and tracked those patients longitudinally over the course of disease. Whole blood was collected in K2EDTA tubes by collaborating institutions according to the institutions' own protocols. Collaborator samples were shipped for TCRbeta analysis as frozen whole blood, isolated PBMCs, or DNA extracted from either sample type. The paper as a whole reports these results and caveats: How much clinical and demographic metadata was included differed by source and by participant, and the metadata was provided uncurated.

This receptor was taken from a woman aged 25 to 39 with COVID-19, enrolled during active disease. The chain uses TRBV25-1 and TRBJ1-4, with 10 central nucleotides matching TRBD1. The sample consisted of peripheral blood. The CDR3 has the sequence CASSGDRGRKLFF. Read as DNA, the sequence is TGTGCCAGCAGCGGGGACAGGGGACGGAAACTGTTTTTT.